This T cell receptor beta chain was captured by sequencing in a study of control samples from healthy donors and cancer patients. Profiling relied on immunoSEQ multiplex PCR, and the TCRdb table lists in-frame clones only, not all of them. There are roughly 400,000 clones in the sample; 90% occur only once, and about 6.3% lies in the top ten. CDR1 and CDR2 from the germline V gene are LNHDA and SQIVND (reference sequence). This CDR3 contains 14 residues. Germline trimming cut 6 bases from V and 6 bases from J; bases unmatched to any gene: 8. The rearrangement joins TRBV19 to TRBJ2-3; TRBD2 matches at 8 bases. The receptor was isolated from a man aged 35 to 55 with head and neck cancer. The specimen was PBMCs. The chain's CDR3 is CASRGTSSSDTQYF. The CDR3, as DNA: TGTGCCAGTAGGGGGACTAGTAGTTCGGATACGCAGTATTTT. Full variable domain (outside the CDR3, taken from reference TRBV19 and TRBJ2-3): DGGITQSPKYLFRKEGQNVTLSCEQNLNHDAMYWYRQDPGQGLRLIYYSQIVNDFQKGDIAEGYSVSREKKESFPLTVTSAQKNPTAFYLCASRGTSSSDTQYFGPGTRLTVL.